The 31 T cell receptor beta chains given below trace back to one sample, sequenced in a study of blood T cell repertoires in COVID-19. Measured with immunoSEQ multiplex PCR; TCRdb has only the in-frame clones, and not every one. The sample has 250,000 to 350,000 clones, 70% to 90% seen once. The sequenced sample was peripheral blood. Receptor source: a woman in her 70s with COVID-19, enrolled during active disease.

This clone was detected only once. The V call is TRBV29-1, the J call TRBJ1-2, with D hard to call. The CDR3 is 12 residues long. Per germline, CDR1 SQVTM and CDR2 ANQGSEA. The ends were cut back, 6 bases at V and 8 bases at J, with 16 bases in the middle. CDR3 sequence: CSVIRLLGGYTF. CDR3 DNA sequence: TGCAGCGTCATCAGACTCTTAGGAGGCTACACCTTC.

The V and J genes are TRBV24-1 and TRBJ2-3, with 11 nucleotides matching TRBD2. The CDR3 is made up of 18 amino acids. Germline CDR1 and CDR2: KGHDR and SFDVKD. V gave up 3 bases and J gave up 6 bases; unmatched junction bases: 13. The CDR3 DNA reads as TGTGCCACCAGTGATACCCAGGTTAGCGGGGGGGCCAAGGATACGCAGTATTTT. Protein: CATSDTQVSGGAKDTQYF.

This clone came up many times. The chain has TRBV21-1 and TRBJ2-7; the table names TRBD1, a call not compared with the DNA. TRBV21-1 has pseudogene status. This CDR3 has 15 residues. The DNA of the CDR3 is TGTGCCAGCAGCAAAGAAGGGACACCCTCCTACGAGCAGTACTTC. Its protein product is CASSKEGTPSYEQYF.

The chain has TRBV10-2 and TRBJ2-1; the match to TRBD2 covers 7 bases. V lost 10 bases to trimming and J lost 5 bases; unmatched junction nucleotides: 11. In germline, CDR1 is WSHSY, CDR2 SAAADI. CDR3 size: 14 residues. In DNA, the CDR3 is TGCGCCACCTCATTACGGGGGGAAAACAATGAGCAGTTCTTC. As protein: CATSLRGENNEQFF.

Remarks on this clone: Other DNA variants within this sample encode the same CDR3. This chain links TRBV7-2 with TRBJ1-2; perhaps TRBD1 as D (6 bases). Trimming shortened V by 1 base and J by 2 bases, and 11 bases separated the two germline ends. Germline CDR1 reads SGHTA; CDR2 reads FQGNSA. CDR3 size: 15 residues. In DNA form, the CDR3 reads TGTGCCAGCAGCTTAGAACAGGGCCGAAACTATGGCTACACCTTC. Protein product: CASSLEQGRNYGYTF.

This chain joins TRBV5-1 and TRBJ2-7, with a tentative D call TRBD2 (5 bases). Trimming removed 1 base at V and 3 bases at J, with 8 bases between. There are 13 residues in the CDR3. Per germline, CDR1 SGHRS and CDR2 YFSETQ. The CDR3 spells CASSLLAGYEQYF. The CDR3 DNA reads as TGCGCCAGCAGCTTGTTGGCGGGCTACGAGCAGTACTTC.

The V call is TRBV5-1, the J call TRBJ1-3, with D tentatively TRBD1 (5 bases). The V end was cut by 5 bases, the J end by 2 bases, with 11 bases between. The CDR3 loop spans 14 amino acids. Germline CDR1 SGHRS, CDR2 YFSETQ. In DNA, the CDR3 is TGCGCCAGCAGAAACCAGGGTACTGGAAACACCATATATTTT. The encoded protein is CASRNQGTGNTIYF.

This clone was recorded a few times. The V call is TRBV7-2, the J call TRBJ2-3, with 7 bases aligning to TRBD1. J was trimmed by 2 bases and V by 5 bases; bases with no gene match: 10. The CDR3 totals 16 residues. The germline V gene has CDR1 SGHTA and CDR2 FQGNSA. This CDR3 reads CASSTHRGAYTDTQYF. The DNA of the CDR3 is TGTGCCAGCAGCACCCACAGGGGAGCCTACACAGATACGCAGTATTTT.

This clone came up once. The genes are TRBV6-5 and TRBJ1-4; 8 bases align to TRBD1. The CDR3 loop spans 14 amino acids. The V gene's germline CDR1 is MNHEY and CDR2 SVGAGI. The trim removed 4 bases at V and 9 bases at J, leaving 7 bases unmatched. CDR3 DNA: TGTGCCAGCAGTTTCGGGACAGGATCTAAAAAACTGTTTTTT. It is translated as CASSFGTGSKKLFF.

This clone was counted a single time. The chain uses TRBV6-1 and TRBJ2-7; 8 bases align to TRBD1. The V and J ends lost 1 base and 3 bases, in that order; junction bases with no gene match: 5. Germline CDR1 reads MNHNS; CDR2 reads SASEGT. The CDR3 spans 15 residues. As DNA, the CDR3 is TGTGCCAGCAGTGAAGGGGCAGGGGGCAACTACGAGCAGTACTTC. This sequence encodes CASSEGAGGNYEQYF.

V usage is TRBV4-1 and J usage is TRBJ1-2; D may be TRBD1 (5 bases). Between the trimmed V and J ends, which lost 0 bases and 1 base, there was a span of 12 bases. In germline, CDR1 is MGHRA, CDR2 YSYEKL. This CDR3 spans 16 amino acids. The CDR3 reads CASSQEVQGGNYGYTF. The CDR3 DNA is TGCGCCAGCAGCCAAGAGGTCCAGGGTGGTAACTATGGCTACACCTTC.

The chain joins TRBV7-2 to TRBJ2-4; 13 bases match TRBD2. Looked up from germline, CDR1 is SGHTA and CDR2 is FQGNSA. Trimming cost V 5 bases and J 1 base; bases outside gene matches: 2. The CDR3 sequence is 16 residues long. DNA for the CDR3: TGTGCCAGCAGCCTGACTAGCGGGGGGGCCAAAAACATTCAGTACTTC. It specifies CASSLTSGGAKNIQYF.

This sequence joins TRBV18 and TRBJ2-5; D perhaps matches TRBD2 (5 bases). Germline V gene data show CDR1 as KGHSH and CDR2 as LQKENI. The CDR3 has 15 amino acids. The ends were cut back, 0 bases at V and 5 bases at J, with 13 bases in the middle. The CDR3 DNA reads TGTGCCAGCTCACCACCGTCGGGTTCGGGGGAGACCCAGTACTTC. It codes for CASSPPSGSGETQYF. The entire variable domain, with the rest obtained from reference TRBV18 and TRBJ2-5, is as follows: NAGVMQNPRHLVRRRGQEARLRCSPMKGHSHVYWYRQLPEEGLKFMVYLQKENIIDESGMPKERFSAEFPKEGPSILRIQQVVRGDSAAYFCASSPPSGSGETQYFGPGTRLLVL.

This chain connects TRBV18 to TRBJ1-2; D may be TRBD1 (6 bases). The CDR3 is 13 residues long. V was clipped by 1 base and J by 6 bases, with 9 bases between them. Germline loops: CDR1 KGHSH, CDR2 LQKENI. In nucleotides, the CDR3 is TGTGCCAGCTCACCACAGACAGGCAATGGCTACACCTTC. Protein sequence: CASSPQTGNGYTF.

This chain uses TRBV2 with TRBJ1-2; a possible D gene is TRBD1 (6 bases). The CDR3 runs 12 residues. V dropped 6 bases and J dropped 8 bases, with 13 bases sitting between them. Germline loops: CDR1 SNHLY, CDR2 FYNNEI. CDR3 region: CASRDSLGGYTF. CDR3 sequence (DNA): TGTGCCAGCAGGGACAGCCTTGGGGGCTACACCTTC.

For the CDR3, the DNA is TGTGCCAGCAGCTTTAACACAGATACGCAGTATTTT. It codes for CASSFNTDTQYF. The genes are TRBV7-9 and TRBJ2-3; no reliable D call. The CDR3 has 12 residues. V gave up 3 bases and J gave up 2 bases, with 3 bases separating them. In germline, CDR1 is SEHNR, CDR2 FQNEAQ (reference sequence).

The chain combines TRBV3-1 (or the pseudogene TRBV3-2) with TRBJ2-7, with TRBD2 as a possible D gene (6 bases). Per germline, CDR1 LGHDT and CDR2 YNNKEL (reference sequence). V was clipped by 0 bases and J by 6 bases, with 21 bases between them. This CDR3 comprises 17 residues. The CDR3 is CASSQEEGTPLGREQYF. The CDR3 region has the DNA TGTGCCAGCAGCCAAGAGGAAGGGACTCCCCTAGGCCGCGAGCAGTACTTC.

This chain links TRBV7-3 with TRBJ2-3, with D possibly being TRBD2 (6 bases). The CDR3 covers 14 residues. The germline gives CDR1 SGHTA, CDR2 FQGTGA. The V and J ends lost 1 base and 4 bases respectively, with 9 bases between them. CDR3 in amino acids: CASSLSGDADTQYF. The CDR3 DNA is TGTGCCAGCAGCTTAAGCGGGGACGCAGATACGCAGTATTTT.

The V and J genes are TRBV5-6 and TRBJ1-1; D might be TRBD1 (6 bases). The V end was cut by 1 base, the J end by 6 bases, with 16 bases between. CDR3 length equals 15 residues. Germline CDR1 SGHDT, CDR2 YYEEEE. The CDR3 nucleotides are TGTGCCAGCAGCTTGTTTCGGACAGCGCGTCCTGAAGCTTTCTTT. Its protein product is CASSLFRTARPEAFF. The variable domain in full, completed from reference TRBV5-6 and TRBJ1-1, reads DAGVTQSPTHLIKTRGQQVTLRCSPKSGHDTVSWYQQALGQGPQFIFQYYEEEERQRGNFPDRFSGHQFPNYSSELNVNALLLGDSALYLCASSLFRTARPEAFFGQGTRLTVV.

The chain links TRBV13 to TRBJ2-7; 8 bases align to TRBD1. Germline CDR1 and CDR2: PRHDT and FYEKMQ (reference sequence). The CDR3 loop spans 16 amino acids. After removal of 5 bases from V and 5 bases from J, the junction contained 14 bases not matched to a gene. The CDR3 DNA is TGTGCCAGCAGCACCTTGACAGGGGCCATGATCCACGAGCAGTACTTC. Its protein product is CASSTLTGAMIHEQYF. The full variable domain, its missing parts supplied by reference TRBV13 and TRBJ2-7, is AAGVIQSPRHLIKEKRETATLKCYPIPRHDTVYWYQQGPGQDPQFLISFYEKMQSDKGSIPDRFSAQQFSDYHSELNMSSLELGDSALYFCASSTLTGAMIHEQYFGPGTRLTVT.

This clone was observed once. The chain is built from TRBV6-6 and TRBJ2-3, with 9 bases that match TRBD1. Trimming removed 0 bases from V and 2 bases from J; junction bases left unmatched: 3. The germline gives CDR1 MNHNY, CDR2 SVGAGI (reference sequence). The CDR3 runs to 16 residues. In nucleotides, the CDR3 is TGTGCCAGCAGTTACTCGAGGGACAGGGTCACAGATACGCAGTATTTT. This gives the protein CASSYSRDRVTDTQYF.

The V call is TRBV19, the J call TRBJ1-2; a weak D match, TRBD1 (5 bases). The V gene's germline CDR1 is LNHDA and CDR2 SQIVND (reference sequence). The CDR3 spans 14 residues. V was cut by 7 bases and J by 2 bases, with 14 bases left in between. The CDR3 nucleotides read TGTGCCAGTATGAGAGGGGAGGGAAACTATGGCTACACCTTC. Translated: CASMRGEGNYGYTF.

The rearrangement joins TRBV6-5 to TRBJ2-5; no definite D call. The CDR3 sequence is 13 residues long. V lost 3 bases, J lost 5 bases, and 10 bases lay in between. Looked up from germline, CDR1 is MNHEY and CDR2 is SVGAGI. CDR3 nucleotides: TGTGCCAGCAGTTATAGCCCCGAGGAGACCCAGTACTTC. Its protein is CASSYSPEETQYF.

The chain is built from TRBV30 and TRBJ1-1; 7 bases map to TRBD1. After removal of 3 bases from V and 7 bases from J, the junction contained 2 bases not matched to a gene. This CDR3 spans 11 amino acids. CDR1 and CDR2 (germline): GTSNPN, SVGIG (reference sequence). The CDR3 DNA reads TGTGCCTGGAGAGGGACAGTTGAAGCTTTCTTT. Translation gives CAWRGTVEAFF.

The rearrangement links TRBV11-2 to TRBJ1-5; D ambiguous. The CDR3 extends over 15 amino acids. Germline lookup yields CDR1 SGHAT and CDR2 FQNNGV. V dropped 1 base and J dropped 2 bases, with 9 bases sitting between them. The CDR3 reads CASSLGFAGNQPQHF. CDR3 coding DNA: TGTGCCAGCAGCTTAGGGTTTGCGGGCAATCAGCCCCAGCATTTT.

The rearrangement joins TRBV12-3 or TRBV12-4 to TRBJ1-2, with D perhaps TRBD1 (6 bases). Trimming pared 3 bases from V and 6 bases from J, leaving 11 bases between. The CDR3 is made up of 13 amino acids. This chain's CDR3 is CASSFGAGDGYTF. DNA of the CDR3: TGTGCCAGCAGTTTCGGGGCAGGGGATGGCTACACCTTC.

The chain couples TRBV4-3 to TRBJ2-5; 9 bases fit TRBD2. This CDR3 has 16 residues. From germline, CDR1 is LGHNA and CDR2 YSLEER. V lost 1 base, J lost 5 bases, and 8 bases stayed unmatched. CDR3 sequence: CASSQGTSEGLETQYF. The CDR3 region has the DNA TGCGCCAGCAGCCAAGGGACTAGCGAAGGTTTGGAGACCCAGTACTTC.

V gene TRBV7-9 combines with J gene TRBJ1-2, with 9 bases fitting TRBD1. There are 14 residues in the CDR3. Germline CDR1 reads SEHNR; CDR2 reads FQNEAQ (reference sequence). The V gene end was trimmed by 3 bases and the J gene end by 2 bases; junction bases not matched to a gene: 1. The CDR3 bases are TGTGCCAGCAGCTTGGGACAGGGAAACTATGGCTACACCTTC. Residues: CASSLGQGNYGYTF.

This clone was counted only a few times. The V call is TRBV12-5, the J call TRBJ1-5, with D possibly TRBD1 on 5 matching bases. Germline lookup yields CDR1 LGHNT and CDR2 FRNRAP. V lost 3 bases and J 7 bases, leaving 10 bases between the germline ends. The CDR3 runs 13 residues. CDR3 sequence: CASGFRGEQPQHF. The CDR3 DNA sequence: TGTGCTAGTGGTTTTCGGGGGGAGCAGCCCCAGCATTTT.

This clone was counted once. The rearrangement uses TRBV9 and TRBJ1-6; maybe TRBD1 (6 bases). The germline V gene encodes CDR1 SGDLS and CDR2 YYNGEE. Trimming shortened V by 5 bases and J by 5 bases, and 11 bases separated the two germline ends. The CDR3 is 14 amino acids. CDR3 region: CASSAGADNSPLHF. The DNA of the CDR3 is TGTGCCAGCAGTGCAGGGGCGGATAATTCACCCCTCCACTTT.

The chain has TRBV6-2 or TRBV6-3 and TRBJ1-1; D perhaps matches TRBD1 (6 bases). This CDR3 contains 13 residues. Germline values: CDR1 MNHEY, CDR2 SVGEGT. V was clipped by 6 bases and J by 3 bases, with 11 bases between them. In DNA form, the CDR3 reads TGTGCCAGCAGCCCCACAGGGTACACTGAAGCTTTCTTT. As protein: CASSPTGYTEAFF.